This T cell receptor (beta chain) comes out of a study of T-cell memory formation after mild COVID-19. Looking at the study overall: Most TCR clusters belonged to a single donor. Study results and limitations: Later expanders leaned CD4+, whereas day 15 to 85 contracting clones were balanced CD4/CD8. Mainly in CM and EM were contracting CD4+ clones; CD8+ were in EMRA.

There are 15 residues in the CDR3. Germline CDR1 reads KGHSH; CDR2 reads LQKENI. Trimming cost V 3 bases and J 7 bases, with 16 bases left between them. With respect to this clonotype: No antigen is known for it.

One entry per CDR3 protein, called by TCRdb with MiXCR from the 5' RACE reads. Of 350,000 to 400,000 distinct CDR3 sequences listed, roughly 21% were seen once; the top ten hold 9.5% to 15%. This clonotype originated in an adult woman who had mild COVID-19 (a few samples of this study predate the infection). Cell type and time point are not known. The specimen was PBMCs or a T cell subset sorted from them (not recorded which). The rearrangement links TRBV18 to TRBJ2-1; a weak D match, TRBD1 (6 bases). The CDR3, as DNA: TGTGCCAGCTCACCGACTACTAACAGGGAGAATGAGCAGTTCTTC. Residues: CASSPTTNRENEQFF.